The T cell receptor beta chain under discussion was sequenced for a study of blood T cell repertoires in COVID-19. The wider study: Samples of COVID-19 (acute and convalescent) were obtained from the United States, Italy and Spain.

Original handling: Scientists estimated how many nucleated cells there were by amplifying reference gene primers. Sequencing was performed with immunoSEQ multiplex PCR; in TCRdb, only in-frame clones are kept and a portion is missing. Clone size and V and J calls were adopted from that table, with D and trimming inferred from the DNA. The table records about 250,000 clones, around four fifths of them present only once. The CDR3 covers 13 residues. Germline V gene sequence: CDR1 WSHSY, CDR2 SAAADI. V shed 9 bases and J shed 6 bases, with 15 bases lying between them. This chain connects TRBV10-2 to TRBJ1-5; perhaps TRBD1 as D (6 bases). The clonotype comes from a man aged 50 or older with acute or convalescent COVID-19. The sample was peripheral blood. The CDR3 coding sequence is TGCGCCAGTTTAGGGGGTGGCGGTCAGCCCCAGCATTTT. Protein product: CASLGGGGQPQHF.